The source of this T cell receptor (beta chain) is a study of cytomegalovirus exposure and HLA in healthy donors. CDR1 and CDR2 (germline): MDHEN, SYDVKM. The CDR3 contains 14 residues. Unmatched junction bases numbered 9, after V lost 6 bases and J lost 8 bases. General observations from the study: The study dropped some indistinguishable V segments, TRBV6-2 and TRBV6-3 among them.

Only one count was recorded for this clone. Its antigen is unidentified. PCR was performed using 60 Vbeta and 13 Jbeta primers. TCRdb keeps only in-frame clones here, not all; method: immunoSEQ multiplex PCR. The data contain about 120,000 clones, more than 55% of them singletons. This chain joins TRBV28 and TRBJ1-3, with 8 bases that match TRBD1. The clonotype comes from a man aged 18-30 years in good health and CMV-seronegative. The material sequenced was PBMCs. The CDR3 nucleotides read TGTGCCAGCAGCCATACCGGGACAGGTGACACCATATATTTT. Translation: CASSHTGTGDTIYF.